The rows below give T cell receptor beta chains drawn from one sample of a study of cytomegalovirus exposure and HLA in healthy donors. TCRdb's table, derived via immunoSEQ multiplex PCR, lists solely in-frame clones and lacks some. This sample has around 91,000 clones, with around 67% found just once. The sequencing sample was made of PBMCs. The origin of the receptors is a human donor in good health. The CDR3 runs from the conserved cysteine through the conserved F or W. A D gene is named only where the DNA matches it firmly. Size values are once, few and many counts, or a class for expanded clones, and some rows have none.

V: TRBV30; D: -; J: TRBJ2-1; size: once; DNA: TGTGCCTGGAGTGTAAACGGGGGTAGCGATGAGCAGTTCTTC; CDR3: CAWSVNGGSDEQFF
V: TRBV5-1; D: TRBD1; J: TRBJ1-2; size: -; DNA: TGCGCCAGCAGATCCGGACAGGGAGGTTATGGCTACACCTTC; CDR3: CASRSGQGGYGYTF
V: TRBV7-2; D: -; J: TRBJ2-1; size: -; DNA: TGTGCCAGCAGCCCAAACCGGGAGCAGTTCTTC; CDR3: CASSPNREQFF
V: TRBV7-3; D: TRBD2; J: TRBJ2-3; size: once; DNA: TGTGCCAGCAGCCCTGGGACTAGCGGGGGGACGCAGTATTTT; CDR3: CASSPGTSGGTQYF
V: TRBV6-4; D: -; J: TRBJ1-5; size: -; DNA: TGTGCCACACAGATACTCCAGGGAAGTGGCAATCAGCCCCAGCATTTT; CDR3: CATQILQGSGNQPQHF
V: TRBV18; D: -; J: TRBJ2-3; size: -; DNA: TGTGCCAGCTCCCGGATCAGCGGGTACACAGATACGCAGTATTTT; CDR3: CASSRISGYTDTQYF
V: TRBV7-9; D: TRBD2; J: TRBJ2-3; size: -; DNA: TGTGCCAGCAGCTTGACTAGCGGGGGGACGGATACGCAGTATTTT; CDR3: CASSLTSGGTDTQYF
V: TRBV19; D: TRBD1; J: TRBJ1-5; size: -; DNA: TGTGCCAGTAGCCATCCCGGACAGGGGGCGGGGGGCAATCAGCCCCAGCATTTT; CDR3: CASSHPGQGAGGNQPQHF
V: TRBV29-1; D: TRBD2; J: TRBJ2-3; size: -; DNA: TGCAGCGTTGTTGGCACGAGCGGGGGGAGCACAGATACGCAGTATTTT; CDR3: CSVVGTSGGSTDTQYF
V: TRBV19; D: TRBD1; J: TRBJ1-1; size: -; DNA: TGTGCCAGTAGTATAGGACAGGGGGTACGAGCTTTCTTT; CDR3: CASSIGQGVRAFF
V: TRBV19; D: TRBD1; J: TRBJ1-1; size: -; DNA: TGTGCCAGTAGTATACCCCCCGGCAGGGGGCGCACTGAAGCTTTCTTT; CDR3: CASSIPPGRGRTEAFF
V: TRBV9; D: -; J: TRBJ2-7; size: -; DNA: TGTGCCAGCGGTCCGACGACTAGCTCCTACGAGCAGTACTTC; CDR3: CASGPTTSSYEQYF
V: TRBV10-3; D: -; J: TRBJ1-1; size: -; DNA: TGTGCCATCAGTGATGAGGCCGCGAAGAACACTGAAGCTTTCTTT; CDR3: CAISDEAAKNTEAFF
V: TRBV6-5; D: -; J: TRBJ1-1; size: -; DNA: TGTGCCAGCAGCTCCCGGGGAGGGGGGCGCACTGAAGCTTTCTTT; CDR3: CASSSRGGGRTEAFF
V: TRBV7-3; D: TRBD1; J: TRBJ2-1; size: few; DNA: TGTGCCAGCAGCCCCAGGGGGACAGGGAGGAATGAGCAGTTCTTC; CDR3: CASSPRGTGRNEQFF
V: TRBV15; D: TRBD1; J: TRBJ1-3; size: few; DNA: TGTGCCACCAGCAGAGGAAACAGGGGGTCTGGAAACACCATATATTTT; CDR3: CATSRGNRGSGNTIYF
V: TRBV5-6; D: TRBD1; J: TRBJ1-1; size: -; DNA: TGTGCCAGCAGCGGGCGGGACAGGGCGAACACTGAAGCTTTCTTT; CDR3: CASSGRDRANTEAFF
V: TRBV6-4; D: TRBD1; J: TRBJ2-3; size: -; DNA: TGTGCCAGCAGTGCGAACAGGGGCCGTACCGATACGCAGTATTTT; CDR3: CASSANRGRTDTQYF
V: TRBV7-9; D: -; J: TRBJ2-5; size: -; DNA: TGTGCCAGCAGCTTACCAGGGGTCGGGGAGACCCAGTACTTC; CDR3: CASSLPGVGETQYF
V: TRBV9; D: -; J: TRBJ2-5; size: -; DNA: TGTGCCAGCAGCGTAGCCGGAGTGAGGGAGACCCAGTACTTC; CDR3: CASSVAGVRETQYF
V: TRBV11-3; D: -; J: TRBJ2-7; size: -; DNA: TGTGCCAGCAGCTTAGTCGGGCAGGGGAGCTACGAGCAGTACTTC; CDR3: CASSLVGQGSYEQYF
V: TRBV7-8; D: TRBD1; J: TRBJ1-5; size: -; DNA: TGTGCCAGCAGCCTGGACAGGGTAAATCAGCCCCAGCATTTT; CDR3: CASSLDRVNQPQHF
V: TRBV6-1; D: -; J: TRBJ1-6; size: -; DNA: TGTGCCAGCAGTGCGAGGGGACTTTTAAGCTCCTATAATTCACCCCTCCACTTT; CDR3: CASSARGLLSSYNSPLHF
V: TRBV5-1; D: TRBD1; J: TRBJ1-1; size: few; DNA: TGCGCCAGCAGCTTGGAGGGGGCCGAGGACACTGAAGCTTTCTTT; CDR3: CASSLEGAEDTEAFF
V: TRBV4-1; D: TRBD2; J: TRBJ2-1; size: -; DNA: TGCGCCAGCAGCCTCCCCAGGGGACTAGCGGAGTACAATGAGCAGTTCTTC; CDR3: CASSLPRGLAEYNEQFF
V: TRBV19; D: -; J: TRBJ1-1; size: -; DNA: TGTGCCAGTAGTTCGAGAATCTTGGGGCGATCTGAAGCTTTCTTT; CDR3: CASSSRILGRSEAFF
V: TRBV5-1; D: -; J: TRBJ2-5; size: -; DNA: TGCGCCAGCAGCTTGGAACCAGGTTTTAACCAAGAGACCCAGTACTTC; CDR3: CASSLEPGFNQETQYF
V: TRBV7-3; D: -; J: TRBJ1-2; size: -; DNA: TGTGCCAGCAGCCCAACACGCCTCAGTGGCTACACCTTC; CDR3: CASSPTRLSGYTF
V: TRBV5-1; D: TRBD2; J: TRBJ2-3; size: -; DNA: TGCGCCAGCAGCAATGGGACTAGCGGGGGGGCCACGCAGTATTTT; CDR3: CASSNGTSGGATQYF
V: TRBV15; D: TRBD2; J: TRBJ2-5; size: -; DNA: TGTGCCACCAGCAGCGGGACTAGCGGGGGTGAGACCCAGTACTTC; CDR3: CATSSGTSGGETQYF
V: TRBV5-1; D: TRBD1; J: TRBJ2-5; size: few; DNA: TGCGCCAGCAGCTTGATACAGGGGCAAGAGACCCAGTACTTC; CDR3: CASSLIQGQETQYF
V: TRBV11-1; D: TRBD1; J: TRBJ1-2; size: -; DNA: TGTGCCAGCAGCTCCTTGTCGGGGACAGGGGGCTATGGCTACACCTTC; CDR3: CASSSLSGTGGYGYTF
V: TRBV18; D: -; J: TRBJ1-1; size: -; DNA: TGTGCCAGCTCATCTTACAGGGAGAGGATGAACACTGAAGCTTTCTTT; CDR3: CASSSYRERMNTEAFF
V: TRBV6-5; D: -; J: TRBJ1-1; size: -; DNA: TGTGCCAGCAGAGTCCCCGGGACACTGAACACTGAAGCTTTCTTT; CDR3: CASRVPGTLNTEAFF
V: TRBV4-2; D: TRBD1; J: TRBJ1-4; size: few; DNA: TGTGCCAGCAGCCAAGATTCGGGACAGGGGTCAACTAATGAAAAACTGTTTTTT; CDR3: CASSQDSGQGSTNEKLFF
V: TRBV9; D: -; J: TRBJ2-5; size: -; DNA: TGTGCCAGCGGGGCGGCCCGGGAGACCCAGTACTTC; CDR3: CASGAARETQYF
V: TRBV7-9; D: TRBD2; J: TRBJ2-1; size: -; DNA: TGTGCCAGCAGCTTACGGCGGGGGGCACACAATGAGCAGTTCTTC; CDR3: CASSLRRGAHNEQFF
V: TRBV6-1; D: -; J: TRBJ1-2; size: -; DNA: TGTGCCAGCAGTGTGGACCGGGGGTATGGCTACACCTTC; CDR3: CASSVDRGYGYTF
V: TRBV9; D: TRBD2; J: TRBJ2-7; size: few; DNA: TGTGCCAGCAGCGTGGGGTCTAGCGGGGGATCCTACGAGCAGTACTTC; CDR3: CASSVGSSGGSYEQYF
V: TRBV19; D: TRBD1; J: TRBJ1-1; size: -; DNA: TGTGCCAGTATTGGTCGTGGACAGGGGACTGAAGCTTTCTTT; CDR3: CASIGRGQGTEAFF
V: TRBV5-6; D: TRBD2; J: TRBJ2-1; size: -; DNA: TGTGCCAGCAGCTTGTACAGCGGGGGGCCCACAGGTGAGCAGTTCTTC; CDR3: CASSLYSGGPTGEQFF
V: TRBV9; D: TRBD1; J: TRBJ1-2; size: -; DNA: TGTGCCAGCAGCGCGGAAACCCCCGGGACAGGGTTTAGCTATGGCTACACCTTC; CDR3: CASSAETPGTGFSYGYTF
V: TRBV19; D: -; J: TRBJ1-4; size: few; DNA: TGTGCCAGCGGGGGTTTAGGGGCCTATGAAAAACTGTTTTTT; CDR3: CASGGLGAYEKLFF
V: TRBV27; D: TRBD1; J: TRBJ1-1; size: -; DNA: TGTGCCAGCAGGTTATCGGGACAGGGGCTAGGGGAAGCTTTCTTT; CDR3: CASRLSGQGLGEAFF
V: TRBV18; D: -; J: TRBJ1-2; size: once; DNA: TGTGCCAGCTCACCACCGAACAGGGCCTCCTATGGCTACACCTTC; CDR3: CASSPPNRASYGYTF
V: TRBV7-2; D: TRBD2; J: TRBJ2-4; size: once; DNA: TGTGCCAGCAGCTCTAGCGGGGGCCGGGGAAACATTCAGTACTTC; CDR3: CASSSSGGRGNIQYF
V: TRBV7-2; D: -; J: TRBJ1-1; size: -; DNA: TGTGCCAGCAGCTTAGAACAGTACACTGAAGCTTTCTTT; CDR3: CASSLEQYTEAFF